Listed below are T cell receptor beta chains from one sample, sequenced in a study of shared clonotypes between healthy human individuals. The data were produced by immunoSEQ multiplex PCR, yet TCRdb's version contains in-frame clones alone and is incomplete. The sample lists a few hundred thousand clones, over 50% occurring once. Sample: memory CD4+ T cells sorted from blood. The receptors were gathered from a man aged 30 to 45 in good health. CDR3s include the opening cysteine and the closing phenylalanine or tryptophan. The order of the fields is D gene, V gene, clone size, J gene, CDR3 protein, CDR3 DNA. A D gene is named only where the DNA matches it firmly. Size tells how often a clone was seen (once, few, many) or the class of an expanded clone, and some rows leave it out.

NA	TRBV11-2	many	TRBJ2-2	CASSLTDTGELFF	TGTGCCAGCAGCTTAACTGACACCGGGGAGCTGTTTTTT
NA	TRBV2	NA	TRBJ2-3	CASSVGFRRAGTDTQYF	TGTGCCAGCAGTGTTGGTTTTCGGAGGGCCGGGACAGATACGCAGTATTTT
NA	TRBV14	NA	TRBJ1-5	CASSPTQEQPQHF	TGTGCCAGCTCACCAACCCAAGAGCAGCCCCAGCATTTT
NA	TRBV10-3	NA	TRBJ1-2	CAISEAGTVNYGYTF	TGTGCCATCAGTGAAGCTGGGACGGTTAACTATGGCTACACCTTC
NA	TRBV19	NA	TRBJ1-1	CASSTRGVTEAFF	TGTGCCAGTAGTACTCGGGGGGTCACTGAAGCTTTCTTT
NA	TRBV18	few	TRBJ2-5	CASSPDTQETQYF	TGTGCCAGCTCACCGGACACCCAAGAGACCCAGTACTTC
NA	TRBV15	NA	TRBJ1-1	CATSRKNRGTEAFF	TGTGCCACCAGCAGAAAGAACCGGGGGACTGAAGCTTTCTTT
NA	TRBV2	many	TRBJ2-3	CASSEVSTDTQYF	TGTGCCAGCAGTGAAGTGTCCACAGATACGCAGTATTTT
TRBD2	TRBV2	NA	TRBJ2-1	CASRAGGPLGEQFF	TGTGCCAGCAGGGCGGGAGGGCCGCTCGGTGAGCAGTTCTTC
TRBD2	TRBV6-5	NA	TRBJ2-7	CASSYSSGSYYEQYF	TGTGCCAGCAGTTACTCAAGCGGGAGTTACTACGAGCAGTACTTC
TRBD1	TRBV5-1	NA	TRBJ2-1	CASSTGTGYNEQFF	TGCGCCAGCAGTACCGGGACAGGATACAATGAGCAGTTCTTC
NA	TRBV9	NA	TRBJ2-2	CASSPLGTGELFF	TGTGCCAGCAGCCCCCTAGGTACCGGGGAGCTGTTTTTT
NA	TRBV7-2	many	TRBJ1-1	CASSLALGDGGTEAFF	TGTGCCAGCAGCTTAGCGCTAGGGGACGGAGGGACTGAAGCTTTCTTT
TRBD1	TRBV6-1	many	TRBJ1-3	CASSEPGQGIRTIYF	TGTGCCAGCAGTGAACCGGGACAGGGGATCCGCACCATATATTTT
NA	TRBV5-1	NA	TRBJ2-7	CASSSWTGSRKYEQYF	TGCGCCAGCAGCTCTTGGACGGGAAGCCGAAAATACGAGCAGTACTTC
TRBD2	TRBV7-2	NA	TRBJ2-7	CASSSHARTSGSYEQYF	TGTGCCAGCAGCTCCCACGCCCGAACTAGCGGGAGCTACGAGCAGTACTTC
TRBD2	TRBV28	NA	TRBJ2-7	CASSLGVSGTYEQYF	TGTGCCAGCAGTTTGGGGGTTAGCGGGACCTACGAGCAGTACTTC